This T cell receptor (beta chain) was recorded in a study of blood T cell repertoires in COVID-19. Study summary: Acute and convalescent COVID-19 specimens originated in the United States, Italy and Spain. PBMCs, B-cell-depleted T cells, or T cells were the source of the cDNA or gDNA that made up the material.

This CDR3 comprises 18 residues. Trimming took 3 bases from V and 0 from J, leaving 18 bases between them. CDR1 and CDR2 from the germline V gene are LGHNA and YNFKEQ. Before being deemed recovered, Cohort 3 donors had two negative PCRs, clearance, or symptom resolution. TCRdb keeps only in-frame clones here, not all; method: immunoSEQ multiplex PCR. The table records about 280,000 clones, around 88% of them present only once. This TCR was sampled from a woman aged 40 to 55 who had recovered from COVID-19. Sequenced: PBMCs or T cells enriched from blood (not recorded which). This rearrangement joins TRBV4-2 to TRBJ2-1, with a tentative D call TRBD2 (6 bases). DNA of the CDR3: TGTGCCAGCAGCCATAAGTCGGTAGCGGCGAGCTCCTACAATGAGCAGTTCTTC. It is translated as CASSHKSVAASSYNEQFF.